This is a list of T cell receptor beta chains from one sample in a study of T cell changes during pregnancy in multiple sclerosis. Sequencing used immunoSEQ multiplex PCR; TCRdb keeps in-frame clones, though not all of them. The sample includes roughly 79,000 clones, about 89% of them seen just once. The material was CD4+ T cells from peripheral blood mononuclear cells, obtained before pregnancy. The receptors come from a female donor with multiple sclerosis, enrolled in a pregnancy study. The CDR3 runs from the conserved cysteine through the conserved F or W. A D gene is named only where the DNA matches it firmly. Where a row states a size, it is once, few, many or the class of an expanded clone; other rows omit it.

TRBV6-5	TRBD1	-	TRBJ1-2	12	CASSTGDYGYTF	TGTGCCAGCAGCACAGGGGACTATGGCTACACCTTC
TRBV27	TRBD2	-	TRBJ2-3	15	CASSSQRDVRGAQYF	TGTGCCAGCAGTTCCCAGCGGGATGTGAGGGGAGCTCAGTATTTT
TRBV19	-	-	TRBJ1-5	15	CASSIVPVGNQPQHF	TGTGCCAGTAGTATAGTCCCAGTTGGCAATCAGCCCCAGCATTTT
TRBV11-2	-	-	TRBJ1-1	14	CASSLGTVNTEAFF	TGTGCCAGCAGCTTAGGGACAGTGAACACTGAAGCTTTCTTT
TRBV11-3	-	few	TRBJ1-2	13	CASSSGHFYGYTF	TGTGCCAGCAGCTCCGGTCACTTCTATGGCTACACCTTC
TRBV28	TRBD1	-	TRBJ1-3	14	CASSSGGSGNTIYF	TGTGCCAGCAGTTCAGGGGGCAGCGGAAACACCATATATTTT
TRBV28	-	-	TRBJ2-7	16	CASSFSSSGRSYEQYF	TGTGCCAGCAGTTTCTCAAGTAGTGGGAGGAGCTACGAGCAGTACTTC
TRBV5-1	-	-	TRBJ1-4	14	CASSTGDPNEKLFF	TGCGCCAGCAGCACGGGGGACCCTAATGAAAAACTGTTTTTT
TRBV11-3	-	few	TRBJ2-1	16	CASSATGSGSYNEQFF	TGTGCCAGCAGCGCCACAGGGTCAGGCTCCTACAATGAGCAGTTCTTC
TRBV7-9	-	once	TRBJ2-2	18	CASSSPQVYTLDNGELFF	TGTGCCAGCAGTTCCCCCCAGGTATACACGCTCGACAACGGGGAGCTGTTTTTT
TRBV6-6	-	-	TRBJ1-2	13	CASREDSNYGYTF	TGTGCCAGCAGGGAAGACAGTAACTATGGCTACACCTTC
TRBV7-3	-	-	TRBJ1-6	12	CASSFSGSPLHF	TGTGCCAGCAGCTTCTCAGGATCACCCCTCCACTTT
TRBV5-4	TRBD2	-	TRBJ2-2	16	CASSLDPSGSSGELFF	TGTGCCAGCAGCTTGGATCCTAGCGGGAGCTCCGGGGAGCTGTTTTTT
TRBV6-5	TRBD2	-	TRBJ2-7	16	CASSYPAGGKSYEQYF	TGTGCCAGCAGTTACCCCGCGGGGGGGAAGTCCTACGAGCAGTACTTC
TRBV7-2	TRBD1	-	TRBJ2-7	15	CASSLQGATSYEQYF	TGTGCCAGCAGCTTACAGGGGGCAACCTCCTACGAGCAGTACTTC
TRBV28	-	-	TRBJ1-2	12	CASSQQRYGYTF	TGTGCCAGCAGCCAACAAAGATATGGCTACACCTTC
TRBV19	TRBD1	-	TRBJ1-1	14	CASSRGGSVTEAFF	TGTGCCAGTAGTCGAGGGGGCTCGGTCACTGAAGCTTTCTTT
TRBV11-2	-	-	TRBJ2-1	15	CASSLEAGIRNEQFF	TGTGCCAGCAGCTTAGAGGCGGGGATCAGGAATGAGCAGTTCTTC
TRBV5-6	-	-	TRBJ2-7	13	CASSLDRTYEQYF	TGTGCCAGCAGCTTGGACAGAACCTACGAGCAGTACTTC
TRBV27	-	-	TRBJ1-4	16	CASSSPTGSANEKLFF	TGTGCCAGCAGTTCCCCTACAGGGTCTGCTAATGAAAAACTGTTTTTT
TRBV5-4	-	-	TRBJ1-1	15	CASSLGGREVTEAFF	TGTGCCAGCAGCTTGGGGGGCAGGGAGGTTACTGAAGCTTTCTTT
TRBV9	-	-	TRBJ1-1	15	CASSVGLGQNTEAFF	TGTGCCAGCAGCGTAGGTCTGGGACAGAACACTGAAGCTTTCTTT
TRBV11-3	TRBD1	-	TRBJ1-6	15	CASSEQTGANSPLHF	TGTGCCAGCAGCGAACAGACAGGGGCGAATTCACCCCTCCACTTT
TRBV6-6	TRBD2	-	TRBJ2-2	15	CASDRLAVATGELFF	TGTGCCAGCGATAGGCTAGCGGTCGCCACCGGGGAGCTGTTTTTT
TRBV5-1	-	-	TRBJ2-5	15	CASSLRGGAGETQYF	TGCGCCAGCAGCTTAAGAGGGGGGGCCGGGGAGACCCAGTACTTC
TRBV7-8	-	-	TRBJ2-7	16	CASSLSDRAGVGEQYF	TGTGCCAGCAGCTTATCGGATAGGGCAGGGGTGGGCGAGCAGTACTTC
TRBV7-9	-	once	TRBJ1-6	15	CASSSDPEGESPLHF	TGTGCCAGCAGCTCAGACCCCGAGGGGGAATCACCCCTCCACTTT
TRBV12-5	TRBD1	-	TRBJ2-1	16	CASGFSRDRGVHEQFF	TGTGCTAGTGGTTTTTCCCGGGACAGGGGGGTACATGAGCAGTTCTTC
TRBV7-2	-	-	TRBJ1-6	14	CASSQGVGNSPLHF	TGTGCCAGCAGTCAGGGTGTTGGGAATTCACCCCTCCACTTT
TRBV30	TRBD2	-	TRBJ2-1	15	CAWSVGTSGYNEQFF	TGTGCCTGGAGTGTAGGGACTAGCGGATACAATGAGCAGTTCTTC
TRBV30	TRBD1	-	TRBJ1-2	11	CAWSQGGGYTF	TGTGCCTGGAGTCAGGGGGGTGGCTACACCTTC
TRBV7-9	TRBD2	-	TRBJ2-1	15	CASSWTSGIYNEQFF	TGTGCCAGCAGCTGGACTAGCGGGATATACAATGAGCAGTTCTTC